The 9 T cell receptor beta chains listed next were all sequenced from one sample in a study of shared clonotypes between healthy human individuals. Sequencing was performed with immunoSEQ multiplex PCR; in TCRdb, only in-frame clones are kept and a portion is missing. The table records more than 450,000 clones, 70% to 80% of them present only once. Sequenced material: PBMCs. The receptors come from a woman aged 40 to 55 in good health. Some clones in this sample may be carry-over from other donors' samples.

V gene TRBV7-3 combines with J gene TRBJ2-1; TRBD2 might be the D (6 bases). V lost 8 bases, J lost 4 bases, and 12 bases lay in between. The V gene's germline CDR1 is SGHTA and CDR2 FQGTGA. There are 13 residues in the CDR3. As DNA, the CDR3 is TGTGCCAGCGCTAAACGGGAGTACAATGAGCAGTTCTTC. This codes for CASAKREYNEQFF.

The V and J genes are TRBV5-1 and TRBJ2-1; D gene uncertain. This CDR3 contains 15 residues. Trimming removed 0 bases at V and 6 bases at J, with 13 bases between. The germline V gene encodes CDR1 SGHRS and CDR2 YFSETQ. CDR3 sequence (DNA): TGCGCCAGCAGCTTGGATTTCTCGGGCCCCAATGAGCAGTTCTTC. Translated: CASSLDFSGPNEQFF.

The chain links TRBV18 to TRBJ2-5; TRBD1 agrees at 10 bases. The CDR3 is 16 residues long. Trimming took 4 bases from V and 4 from J; bases not matched to a gene: 9. CDR1 is KGHSH, CDR2 LQKENI, per germline. This chain's CDR3 is CASSLRQGASGETQYF. CDR3 nucleotides: TGTGCCAGCTCACTAAGACAGGGGGCTTCGGGAGAGACCCAGTACTTC. The whole variable domain, filled in from reference TRBV18 and TRBJ2-5, reads NAGVMQNPRHLVRRRGQEARLRCSPMKGHSHVYWYRQLPEEGLKFMVYLQKENIIDESGMPKERFSAEFPKEGPSILRIQQVVRGDSAAYFCASSLRQGASGETQYFGPGTRLLVL.

The V call is TRBV10-3, the J call TRBJ2-3; D is perhaps TRBD1 or TRBD2 (6 bases each). V lost 10 bases and J 2 bases, leaving 13 bases between the germline ends. This CDR3 has 13 residues. Germline CDR1 and CDR2: ENHRY and SYGVKD. The CDR3 DNA reads as TGTGCCACGACGCGGGACAACACAGATACGCAGTATTTT. Its translation: CATTRDNTDTQYF.

Many counts were recorded for this clone. At the DNA level, this CDR3 is encoded by other sequences in the same sample as well. The gene calls are TRBV29-1 and TRBJ1-5; the D gene is possibly TRBD1 (6 bases). The CDR3 loop spans 14 amino acids. Germline V CDR1 and CDR2: SQVTM, ANQGSEA. Between the trimmed V and J ends, which lost 4 bases and 3 bases, there was a span of 13 bases. CDR3 region: CSVAGVDPNQPQHF. The DNA for the CDR3 is TGCAGCGTTGCAGGGGTAGACCCCAATCAGCCCCAGCATTTT.

CDR3 loop: CASSWGRNTEAFF. The CDR3 nucleotides are TGTGCCAGCAGTTGGGGGCGGAACACTGAAGCTTTCTTT. The chain employs TRBV7-3 and TRBJ1-1; D is perhaps TRBD1 (6 bases). V lost 6 bases and J 1 base, leaving 9 bases between the germline ends. This CDR3 is built from 13 residues. Germline lookup yields CDR1 SGHTA and CDR2 FQGTGA.

The chain joins TRBV5-1 to TRBJ2-3; D perhaps matches TRBD2 (6 bases). This CDR3 contains 15 residues. Trimming removed 1 base at V and 5 bases at J, with 14 bases between. CDR1 SGHRS and CDR2 YFSETQ come from the germline V gene. CDR3 region: CASSLLAAGEDTQYF. The CDR3 bases are TGCGCCAGCAGCTTGTTAGCGGCCGGAGAAGATACGCAGTATTTT.

CDR3 nucleotides: TGTGCCAGCAGTCGTACGACCTCTGGAAACACCATATATTTT. As protein: CASSRTTSGNTIYF. V usage is TRBV27 and J usage is TRBJ1-3; unclear D gene. The CDR3 totals 14 residues. CDR1 is MNHEY, CDR2 SMNVEV, per germline (reference sequence). V was clipped by 5 bases and J by 0 bases, with 8 bases between them.

The chain has TRBV13 and TRBJ2-7, with D uncertain. CDR3 size: 13 residues. V gave up 5 bases and J gave up 3 bases, with 11 bases separating them. From germline, CDR1 is PRHDT and CDR2 FYEKMQ (reference sequence). CDR3 protein: CASSTVGSYEQYF. Written as DNA, the CDR3 is TGTGCCAGCAGCACTGTGGGCAGCTACGAGCAGTACTTC. Full variable domain (rest looked up from reference TRBV13 and TRBJ2-7): AAGVIQSPRHLIKEKRETATLKCYPIPRHDTVYWYQQGPGQDPQFLISFYEKMQSDKGSIPDRFSAQQFSDYHSELNMSSLELGDSALYFCASSTVGSYEQYFGPGTRLTVT.